This TCR beta chain was profiled in a study of T-cell memory formation after mild COVID-19. Study overall: TCR clustering was largely donor specific.

The study, taken as a whole, reports: In pre-infection memory, a portion of responding clones appeared, which suggested that cross-reactive memory joined. Still unconfirmed is whether the second-wave clones peaking on day 37 recognized SARS-CoV-2.

TCRdb reprocessed the 5' RACE reads via MiXCR and lists one record per CDR3 protein. The sample carries over 40,000 distinct CDR3 sequences, roughly an eighth recorded once. The CDR3 sequence is 15 residues long. Germline V lookup: CDR1 SGHNT, CDR2 YYREEE (reference sequence). V lost 3 bases and J 5 bases, leaving 14 bases between the germline ends. This clonotype was observed a few times. Its antigen remains unknown. Sequenced material: PBMCs or a T cell subset sorted from them (not recorded which). The receptor's source is a man between 18 and 29 years old who had mild COVID-19 (a few samples of this study predate the infection). Cell type and time point are not known. V and J are TRBV5-4 and TRBJ1-4; perhaps TRBD1 as D (6 bases). The CDR3 nucleotides are TGTGCCAGCAGCTCCTACAGGGACGGGAATGAAAAACTGTTTTTT. Encoded protein: CASSSYRDGNEKLFF.